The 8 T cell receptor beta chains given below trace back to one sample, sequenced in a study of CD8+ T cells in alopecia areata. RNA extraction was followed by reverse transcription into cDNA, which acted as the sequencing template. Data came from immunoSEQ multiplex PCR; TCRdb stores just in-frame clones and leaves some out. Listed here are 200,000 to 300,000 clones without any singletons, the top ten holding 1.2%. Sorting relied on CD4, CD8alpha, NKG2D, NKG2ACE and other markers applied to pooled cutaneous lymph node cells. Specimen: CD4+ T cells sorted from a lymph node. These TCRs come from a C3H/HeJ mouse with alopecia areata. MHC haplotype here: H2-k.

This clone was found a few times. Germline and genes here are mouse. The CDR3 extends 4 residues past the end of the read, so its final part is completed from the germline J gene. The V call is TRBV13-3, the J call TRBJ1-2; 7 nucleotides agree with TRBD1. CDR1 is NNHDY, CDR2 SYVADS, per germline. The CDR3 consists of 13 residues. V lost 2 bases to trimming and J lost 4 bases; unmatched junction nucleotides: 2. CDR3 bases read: TGTGCCAGCAGTGAACGGACAGGCTCC. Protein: CASSERTGS. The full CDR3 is CASSERTGSDYTF.

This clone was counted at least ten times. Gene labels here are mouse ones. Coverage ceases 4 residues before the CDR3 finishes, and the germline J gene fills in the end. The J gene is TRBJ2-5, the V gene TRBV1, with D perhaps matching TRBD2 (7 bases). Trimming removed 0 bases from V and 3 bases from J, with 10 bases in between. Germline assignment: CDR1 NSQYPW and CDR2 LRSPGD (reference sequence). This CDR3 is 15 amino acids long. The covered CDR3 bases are TGCACCTGCAGTGCAGAAAGGGGGGGGCAAGAC. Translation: CTCSAERGGQD. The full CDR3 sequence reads CTCSAERGGQDTQYF.

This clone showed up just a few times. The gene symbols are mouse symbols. CDR3 loop: CASSDPGQNTGQLYF. The CDR3 bases that were read are TGTGCCAGCAGTGATCCAGGACAGAACACCGGG. This chain connects TRBV13-3 to TRBJ2-2; possibly TRBD1 for D (6 bases). The missing CDR3 end, 4 residues past where the read stops, is filled in from the germline J gene. Trimming stripped 1 base from V and 2 bases from J, with 9 bases between. The CDR3 has 15 residues. Germline loops: CDR1 NNHDY, CDR2 SYVADS.

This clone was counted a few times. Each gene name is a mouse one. Partial CDR3 DNA: TGTGCCAGCAGCCAAGTGACAGGGACCTATGCT. This translates into CASSQVTGTYA. The entire CDR3 reads CASSQVTGTYAEQFF. The chain uses TRBV5 and TRBJ2-1, with 7 positions matching TRBD1. From the germline J gene comes the end of the CDR3, since the read stops 4 residues before it. With 1 base clipped from V and 3 bases from J, the junction kept 3 bases outside the gene matches. This CDR3 is built from 15 residues. CDR1 and CDR2 from the germline V gene are LGHNA and YNLKQL (reference sequence).

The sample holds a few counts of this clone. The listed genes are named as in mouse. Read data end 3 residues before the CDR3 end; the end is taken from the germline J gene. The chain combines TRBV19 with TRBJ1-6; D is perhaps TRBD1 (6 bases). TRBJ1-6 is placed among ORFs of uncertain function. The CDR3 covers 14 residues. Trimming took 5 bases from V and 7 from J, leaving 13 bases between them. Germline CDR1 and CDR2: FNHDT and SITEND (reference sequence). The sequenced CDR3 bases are TGTGCCAGCAGAACAGGGTTGAGGAATTCGCCC. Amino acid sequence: CASRTGLRNSP. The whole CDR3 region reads CASRTGLRNSPLYF.

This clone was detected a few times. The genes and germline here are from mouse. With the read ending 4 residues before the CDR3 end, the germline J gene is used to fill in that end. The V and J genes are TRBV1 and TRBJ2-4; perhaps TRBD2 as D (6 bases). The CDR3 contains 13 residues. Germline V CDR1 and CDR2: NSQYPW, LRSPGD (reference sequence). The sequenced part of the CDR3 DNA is TGCACCTGCAGTGCAGCTGGGGAAAAC. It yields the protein CTCSAAGEN. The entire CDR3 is CTCSAAGENTLYF.

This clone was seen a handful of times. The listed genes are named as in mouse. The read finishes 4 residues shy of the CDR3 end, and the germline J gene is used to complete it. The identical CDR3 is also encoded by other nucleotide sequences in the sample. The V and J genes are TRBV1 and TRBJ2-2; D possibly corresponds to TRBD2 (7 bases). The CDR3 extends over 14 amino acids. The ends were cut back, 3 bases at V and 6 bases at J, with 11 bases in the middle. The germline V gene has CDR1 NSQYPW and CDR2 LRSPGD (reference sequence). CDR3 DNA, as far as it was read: TGCACCTGCAGTGCTGGGGGGCCCCCCGGG. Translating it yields CTCSAGGPPG. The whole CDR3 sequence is CTCSAGGPPGQLYF.

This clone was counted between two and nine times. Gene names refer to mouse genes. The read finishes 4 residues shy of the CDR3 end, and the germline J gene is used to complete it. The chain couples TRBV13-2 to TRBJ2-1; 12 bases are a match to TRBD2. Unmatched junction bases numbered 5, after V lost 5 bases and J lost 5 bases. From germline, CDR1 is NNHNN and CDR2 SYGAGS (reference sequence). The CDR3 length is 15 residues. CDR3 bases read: TGTGCCAGCGGGACTGGGGGGGCGCGAGATGCT. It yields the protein CASGTGGARDA. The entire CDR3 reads CASGTGGARDAEQFF.